The rows below give T cell receptor beta chains drawn from one sample of a study of beta chain features in type 1 diabetes. TCRdb's copy holds only in-frame clones and misses some; the assay was immunoSEQ multiplex PCR. Among 150,000 to 190,000 clones listed, about a tenth were seen once. Sequenced input: central memory CD4+ T cells from blood. These receptor sequences come from a young man with type 1 diabetes. Both conserved end residues are part of each CDR3. Fields, in order: CDR3 DNA, CDR3 protein, V gene, J gene, D gene, clone size. A D gene is named only where the DNA matches it firmly. Expanded clones are given a class, and other clones once, few, many or no size at all.

DNA: TGTGCCAGCAGCTTACCCTCCTCGAATGAGCAGTTCTTC; CDR3: CASSLPSSNEQFF; V: TRBV7-3; J: TRBJ2-1; D: -; size: few
DNA: TGTGCCAGCAGCTTAGACTCGGTGTTCTATGGCTACACCTTC; CDR3: CASSLDSVFYGYTF; V: TRBV7-2; J: TRBJ1-2; D: -; size: few
DNA: TGTGCCAGCACCCAGTACCAAGAGACCCAGTACTTC; CDR3: CASTQYQETQYF; V: TRBV2; J: TRBJ2-5; D: -; size: few
DNA: TGCGCCAGCAGCGTAGAGACACAGGGGACCTACGAGCAGTACTTC; CDR3: CASSVETQGTYEQYF; V: TRBV4-3; J: TRBJ2-7; D: TRBD1; size: few
DNA: TGTGCCAGCACCGTGCGGGACAGATCGTTCTCTGGGGCCAACGTCCTGACTTTC; CDR3: CASTVRDRSFSGANVLTF; V: TRBV9; J: TRBJ2-6; D: -; size: few
DNA: TGTGCCTGGGAGAATGGACTAGCGGGAGGAAATGAGCAGTTCTTC; CDR3: CAWENGLAGGNEQFF; V: TRBV30; J: TRBJ2-1; D: TRBD2; size: -
DNA: TGTGCCAGCAGTGAAGCTATCCCCACAGATACGCAGTATTTT; CDR3: CASSEAIPTDTQYF; V: TRBV2; J: TRBJ2-3; D: -; size: few
DNA: TGTGCCAGCAGCCGGGACAGCTCCTACAATGAGCAGTTCTTC; CDR3: CASSRDSSYNEQFF; V: TRBV14; J: TRBJ2-1; D: TRBD1; size: -
DNA: TGTGCCAGCAGCCAGCAGGGTTTCACAGATACGCAGTATTTT; CDR3: CASSQQGFTDTQYF; V: TRBV4-2; J: TRBJ2-3; D: -; size: -
DNA: TGTGCCAGCAGTTACGGCCAGGCGACCTACGAGCAGTACTTC; CDR3: CASSYGQATYEQYF; V: TRBV6-6; J: TRBJ2-7; D: -; size: few
DNA: TGTGCCAGCAGTTACTCGAGAACCCAAGAGACCCAGTACTTC; CDR3: CASSYSRTQETQYF; V: TRBV6-5; J: TRBJ2-5; D: -; size: -
DNA: TGTGCCAGCAGTGGCGGGACAGTCAAAGATACGCAGTATTTT; CDR3: CASSGGTVKDTQYF; V: TRBV2; J: TRBJ2-3; D: -; size: -
DNA: TGTGCCAGCTCACCACTTGGGACAGGACGACCTGGGGCCAACGTCCTGACTTTC; CDR3: CASSPLGTGRPGANVLTF; V: TRBV18; J: TRBJ2-6; D: TRBD1; size: few
DNA: TGTGCCAGTAGTAAGGGACTAGCGGACTACAATGAGCAGTTCTTC; CDR3: CASSKGLADYNEQFF; V: TRBV19; J: TRBJ2-1; D: TRBD2; size: -
DNA: TGCAGGGGAGGGCTTGACACTGAAGCTTTCTTT; CDR3: CRGGLDTEAFF; V: TRBV20-1; J: TRBJ1-1; D: -; size: -
DNA: TGTGCCAGCAGCTTAGGGACTAGCGGGAGTGGGGAGACCCAGTACTTC; CDR3: CASSLGTSGSGETQYF; V: TRBV5-4; J: TRBJ2-5; D: TRBD2; size: -
DNA: TGTGCCAGCAGCCAATACTCGACAGGGTACCAAGAGACCCAGTACTTC; CDR3: CASSQYSTGYQETQYF; V: TRBV27; J: TRBJ2-5; D: TRBD1; size: -
DNA: TGTGCCACCAGCAATCAGGGGAGTTCCTACGAGCAGTACTTC; CDR3: CATSNQGSSYEQYF; V: TRBV15; J: TRBJ2-7; D: -; size: few
DNA: TGTGCCAGTAGTATAGGCGGCGACTGGTCCTACGAGCAGTACTTC; CDR3: CASSIGGDWSYEQYF; V: TRBV19; J: TRBJ2-7; D: -; size: few
DNA: TGCGCCAGCAGCCAAGACCCCGTCCGGACCCAGTACTTC; CDR3: CASSQDPVRTQYF; V: TRBV4-1; J: TRBJ2-5; D: -; size: -
DNA: TGTGCCAGTAGTGAGTCCGGGACAGGAAAAAACATTCAGTACTTC; CDR3: CASSESGTGKNIQYF; V: TRBV19; J: TRBJ2-4; D: TRBD1; size: few
DNA: TGTGCCGCCGGGACAGCTTCTAGCACAGATACGCAGTATTTT; CDR3: CAAGTASSTDTQYF; V: TRBV10-3; J: TRBJ2-3; D: TRBD1; size: few
DNA: TGTGCCAGCAGCTTCCTAGCGGGAGGACATGAGCAGTTCTTC; CDR3: CASSFLAGGHEQFF; V: TRBV5-4; J: TRBJ2-1; D: TRBD2; size: -